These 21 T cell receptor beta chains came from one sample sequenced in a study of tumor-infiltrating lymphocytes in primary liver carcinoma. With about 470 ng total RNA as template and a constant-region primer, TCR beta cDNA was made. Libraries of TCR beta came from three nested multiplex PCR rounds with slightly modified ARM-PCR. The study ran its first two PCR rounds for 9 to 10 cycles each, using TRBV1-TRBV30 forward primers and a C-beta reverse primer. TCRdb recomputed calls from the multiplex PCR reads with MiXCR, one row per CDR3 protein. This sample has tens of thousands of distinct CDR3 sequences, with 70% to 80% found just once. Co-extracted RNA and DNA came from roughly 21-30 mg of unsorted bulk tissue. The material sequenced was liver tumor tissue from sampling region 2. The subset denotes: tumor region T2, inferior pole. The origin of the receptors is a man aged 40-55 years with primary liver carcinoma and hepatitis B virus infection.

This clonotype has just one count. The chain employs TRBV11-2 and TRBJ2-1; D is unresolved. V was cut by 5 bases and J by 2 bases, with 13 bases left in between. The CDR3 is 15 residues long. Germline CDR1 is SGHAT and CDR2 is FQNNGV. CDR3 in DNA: TGTGCCAGCAGCACCCCCAGCGTAACCTACAATGAGCAGTTCTTC. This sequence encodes CASSTPSVTYNEQFF.

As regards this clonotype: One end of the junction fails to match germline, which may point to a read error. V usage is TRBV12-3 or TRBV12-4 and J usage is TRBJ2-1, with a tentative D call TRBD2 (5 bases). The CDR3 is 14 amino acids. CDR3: CVSRIAGPRGEQFF. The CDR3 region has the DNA TGTGTCAGCAGAATCGCGGGTCCCAGAGGGGAGCAGTTCTTC.

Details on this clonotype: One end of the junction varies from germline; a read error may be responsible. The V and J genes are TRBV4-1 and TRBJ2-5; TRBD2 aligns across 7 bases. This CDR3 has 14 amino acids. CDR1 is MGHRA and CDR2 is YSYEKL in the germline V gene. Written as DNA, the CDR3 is TGCACCAGCAGCTACAGCGGGAAGGGGGAGACCCAGTACTTC. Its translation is CTSSYSGKGETQYF.

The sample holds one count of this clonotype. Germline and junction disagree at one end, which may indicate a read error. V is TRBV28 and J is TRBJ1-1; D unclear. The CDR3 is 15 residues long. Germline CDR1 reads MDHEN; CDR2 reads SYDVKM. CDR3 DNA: TGTGTCAGCATTCCCGCGACGGTGGGGAACACTGAAGCTTTCTTT. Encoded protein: CVSIPATVGNTEAFF. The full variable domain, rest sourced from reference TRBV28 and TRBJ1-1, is DVKVTQSSRYLVKRTGEKVFLECVQDMDHENMFWYRQDPGLGLRLIYFSYDVKMKEKGDIPEGYSVSREKKERFSLILESASTNQTSMYLCVSIPATVGNTEAFFGQGTRLTVV.

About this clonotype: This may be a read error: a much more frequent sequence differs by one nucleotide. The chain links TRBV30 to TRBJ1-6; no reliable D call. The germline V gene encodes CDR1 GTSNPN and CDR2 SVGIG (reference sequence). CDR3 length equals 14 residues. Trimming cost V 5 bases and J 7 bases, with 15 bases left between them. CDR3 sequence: CAWSRDRENSPLHF. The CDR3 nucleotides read TGTGCCTGGTCCCGTGACCGAGAAAATTCACCCCTCCACTTT.

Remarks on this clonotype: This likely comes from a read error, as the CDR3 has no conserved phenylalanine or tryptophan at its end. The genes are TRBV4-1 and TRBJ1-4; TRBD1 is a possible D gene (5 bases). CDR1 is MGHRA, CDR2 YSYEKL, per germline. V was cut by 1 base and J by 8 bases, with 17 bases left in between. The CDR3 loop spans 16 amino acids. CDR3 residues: CASSQVSGTGNEKLFY. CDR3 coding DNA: TGCGCCAGCAGCCAAGTATCCGGGACCGGAAACGAAAAACTGTTTTAT.

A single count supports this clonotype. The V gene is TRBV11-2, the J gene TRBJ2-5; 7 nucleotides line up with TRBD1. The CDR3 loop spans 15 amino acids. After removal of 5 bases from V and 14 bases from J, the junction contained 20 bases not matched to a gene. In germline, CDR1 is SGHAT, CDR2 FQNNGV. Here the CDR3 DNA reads TGTGCCAGCAGCCCCTGGGGGACAGCGGAAGAGAGCCAATACTTC. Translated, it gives CASSPWGTAEESQYF.

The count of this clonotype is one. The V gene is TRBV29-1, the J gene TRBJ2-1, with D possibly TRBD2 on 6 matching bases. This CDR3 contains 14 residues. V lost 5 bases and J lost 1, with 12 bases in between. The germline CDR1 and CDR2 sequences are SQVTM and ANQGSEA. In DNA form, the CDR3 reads TGCAGCGTTTGGGACTGGAGGTCCTACAATGAGCAGTTCTTC. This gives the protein CSVWDWRSYNEQFF.

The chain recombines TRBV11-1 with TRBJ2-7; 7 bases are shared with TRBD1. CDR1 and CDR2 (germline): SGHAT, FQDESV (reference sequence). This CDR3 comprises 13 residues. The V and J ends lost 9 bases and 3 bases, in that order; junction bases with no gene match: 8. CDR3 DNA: TGTGCCAGGAGCGACGGGACAGACTACGAGCAGTACTTC. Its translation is CARSDGTDYEQYF.

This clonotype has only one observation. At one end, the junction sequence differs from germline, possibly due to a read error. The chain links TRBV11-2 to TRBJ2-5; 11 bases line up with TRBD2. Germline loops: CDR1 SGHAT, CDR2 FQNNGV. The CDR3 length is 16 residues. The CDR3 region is CASSPGTSGLQETQCF. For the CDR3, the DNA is TGTGCCAGCAGCCCTGGGACTAGCGGCTTACAAGAGACCCAGTGCTTC.

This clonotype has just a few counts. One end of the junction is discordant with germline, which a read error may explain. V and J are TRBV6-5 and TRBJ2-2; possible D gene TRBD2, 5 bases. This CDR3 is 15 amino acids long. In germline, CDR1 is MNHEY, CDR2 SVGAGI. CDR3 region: CASSYAVDGIGELFF. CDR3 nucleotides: TGTGCCAGCAGTTACGCTGTGGACGGCATCGGGGAGCTGTTTTTC.

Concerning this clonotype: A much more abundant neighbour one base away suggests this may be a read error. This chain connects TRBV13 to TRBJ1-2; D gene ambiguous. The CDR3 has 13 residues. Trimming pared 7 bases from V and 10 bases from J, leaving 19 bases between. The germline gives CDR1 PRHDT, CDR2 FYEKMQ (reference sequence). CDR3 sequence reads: CASTLGPLDVYTF. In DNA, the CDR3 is TGTGCCAGCACCCTGGGCCCTCTTGATGTCTACACCTTC.

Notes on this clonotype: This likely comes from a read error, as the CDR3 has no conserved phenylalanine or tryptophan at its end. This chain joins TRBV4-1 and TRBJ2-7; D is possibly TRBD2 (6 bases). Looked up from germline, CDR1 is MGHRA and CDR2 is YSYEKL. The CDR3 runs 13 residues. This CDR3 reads CAGSQDVAEEQYS. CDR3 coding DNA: TGCGCCGGCAGCCAAGATGTAGCGGAGGAGCAGTACTCC.

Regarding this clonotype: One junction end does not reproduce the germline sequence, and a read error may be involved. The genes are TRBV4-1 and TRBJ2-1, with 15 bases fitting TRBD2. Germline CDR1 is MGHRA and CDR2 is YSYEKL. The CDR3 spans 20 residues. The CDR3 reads CASSSSDSGLAGGPGNEQLF. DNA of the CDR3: TGCGCCAGCAGCTCCTCAGACAGTGGACTAGCGGGAGGGCCGGGAAATGAGCAGCTCTTC.

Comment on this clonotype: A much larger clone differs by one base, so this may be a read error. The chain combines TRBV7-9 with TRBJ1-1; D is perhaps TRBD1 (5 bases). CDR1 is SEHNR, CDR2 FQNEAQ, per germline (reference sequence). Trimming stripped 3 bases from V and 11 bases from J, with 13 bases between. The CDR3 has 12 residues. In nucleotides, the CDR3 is TGTGCCAGCAGCTTTGCGGGGCGGCGGGCTTTCTTT. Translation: CASSFAGRRAFF.

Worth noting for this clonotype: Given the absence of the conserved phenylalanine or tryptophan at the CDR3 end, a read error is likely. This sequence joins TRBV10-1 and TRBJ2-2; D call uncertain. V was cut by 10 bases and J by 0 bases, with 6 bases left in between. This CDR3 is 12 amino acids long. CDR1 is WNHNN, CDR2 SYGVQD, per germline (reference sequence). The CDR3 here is CANRTNTGELFI. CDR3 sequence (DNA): TGCGCCAACCGTACGAACACCGGGGAGCTGTTTATT.

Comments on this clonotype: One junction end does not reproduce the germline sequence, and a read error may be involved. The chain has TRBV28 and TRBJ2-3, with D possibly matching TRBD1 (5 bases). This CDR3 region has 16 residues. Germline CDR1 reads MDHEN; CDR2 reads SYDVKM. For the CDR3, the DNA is TGTGCCAGCAGTTTCGAGACAGCACTGAGCAGAGATACGCAGTATTTT. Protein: CASSFETALSRDTQYF.

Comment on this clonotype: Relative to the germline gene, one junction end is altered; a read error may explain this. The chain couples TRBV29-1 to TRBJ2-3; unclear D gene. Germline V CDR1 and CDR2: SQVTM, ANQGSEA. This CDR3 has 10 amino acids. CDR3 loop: CSVEEDTQYF. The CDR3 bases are TGCAGCGTTGAAGAAGATACGCAATATTTT.

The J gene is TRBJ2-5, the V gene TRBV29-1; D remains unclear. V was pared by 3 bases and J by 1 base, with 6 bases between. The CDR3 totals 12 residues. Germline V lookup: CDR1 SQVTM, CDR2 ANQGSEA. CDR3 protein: CSVDGAQETQYF. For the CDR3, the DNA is TGCAGCGTTGACGGAGCCCAAGAGACCCAGTACTTC.

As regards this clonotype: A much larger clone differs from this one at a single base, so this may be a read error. CDR3 residues: CASSTRGRNTIYF. The CDR3 nucleotides read TGTGCCAGCAGTACGCGGGGTAGAAACACCATATATTTT. The chain couples TRBV27 to TRBJ1-3; D remains ambiguous. CDR3 length equals 13 residues. The ends were cut back, 5 bases at V and 5 bases at J, with 10 bases in the middle. Germline V CDR1 and CDR2: MNHEY, SMNVEV (reference sequence).

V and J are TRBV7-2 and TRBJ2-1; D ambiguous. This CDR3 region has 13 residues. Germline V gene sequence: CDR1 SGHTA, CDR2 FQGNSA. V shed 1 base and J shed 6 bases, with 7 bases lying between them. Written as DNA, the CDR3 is TGTGCCAGCAGCTTAGAACTCGGCAATGAGCAGTTCTTC. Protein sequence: CASSLELGNEQFF.